The clone carrying this T cell receptor (beta chain) was seen more than once but under ten times. Its antigen is not identified. The CDR3 is 15 amino acids. V shed 4 bases and J 4 bases; nucleotides not matched to a gene: 7. Germline lookup yields CDR1 SGHTA and CDR2 FQGTGA. The entry originates in a study of early T cells in non-severe SARS-CoV-2 infection. About the research overall: Unsorted whole blood bulk RNA was sequenced, with unpaired chains.

Unique molecular identifiers were affixed to single, distinct cDNA molecules. Each CDR3 protein is one row after TCRdb ran MiXCR on the 5' RACE reads. The repertoire includes about 64,000 distinct CDR3 sequences, approximately 9.2% of them detected once, and around 15% sits in the top ten. Findings and limits, study-wide: Database matching using VDJdb favored anti-spike CD8 responses, with private and CD4 specificities left missing.

The sequence came from an adult who was a healthcare worker with PCR-confirmed SARS-CoV-2 infection or an uninfected control (not recorded which). J is TRBJ2-5 and V is TRBV7-3; 9 nucleotides align to TRBD1. The sample here was whole blood, taken at baseline. In DNA, the CDR3 is TGTGCCAGCAGCTACCAACAGGGGGCCGGAGAGACCCAGTACTTC. Residues: CASSYQQGAGETQYF.